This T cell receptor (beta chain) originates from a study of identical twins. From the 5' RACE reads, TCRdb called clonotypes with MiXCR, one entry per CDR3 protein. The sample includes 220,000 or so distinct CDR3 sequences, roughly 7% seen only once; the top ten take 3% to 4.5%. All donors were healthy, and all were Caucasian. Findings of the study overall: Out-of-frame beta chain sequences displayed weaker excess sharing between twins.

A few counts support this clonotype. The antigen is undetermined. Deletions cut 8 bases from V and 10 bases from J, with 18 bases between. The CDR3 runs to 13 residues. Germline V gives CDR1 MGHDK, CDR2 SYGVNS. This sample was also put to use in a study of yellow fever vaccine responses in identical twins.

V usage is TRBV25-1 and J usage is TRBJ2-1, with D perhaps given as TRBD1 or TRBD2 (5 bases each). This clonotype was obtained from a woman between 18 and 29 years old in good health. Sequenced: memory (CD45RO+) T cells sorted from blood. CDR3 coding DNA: TGTGCCAGCTGTTCTAGCTTAGGGGACGAGCAGTTCTTC. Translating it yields CASCSSLGDEQFF.